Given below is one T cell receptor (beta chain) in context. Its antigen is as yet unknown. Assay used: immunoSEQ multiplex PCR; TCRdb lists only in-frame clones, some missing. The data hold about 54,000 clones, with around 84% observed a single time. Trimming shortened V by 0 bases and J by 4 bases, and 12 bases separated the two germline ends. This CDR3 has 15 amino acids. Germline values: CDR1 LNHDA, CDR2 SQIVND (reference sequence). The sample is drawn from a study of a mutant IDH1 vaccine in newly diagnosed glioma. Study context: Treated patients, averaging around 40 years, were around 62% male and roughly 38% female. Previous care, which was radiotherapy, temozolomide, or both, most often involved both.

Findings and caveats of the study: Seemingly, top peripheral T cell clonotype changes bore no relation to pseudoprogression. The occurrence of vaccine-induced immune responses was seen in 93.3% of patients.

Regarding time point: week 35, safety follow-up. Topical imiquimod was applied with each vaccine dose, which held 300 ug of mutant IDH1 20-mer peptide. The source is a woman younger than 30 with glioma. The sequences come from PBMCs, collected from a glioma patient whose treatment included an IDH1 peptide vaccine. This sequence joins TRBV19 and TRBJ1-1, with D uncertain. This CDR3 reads CASSIDGGSVTEAFF. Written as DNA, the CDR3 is TGTGCCAGTAGTATAGATGGAGGGAGCGTCACTGAAGCTTTCTTT.